This T cell receptor beta chain was sequenced during a study of T cell responses to AZD1222 COVID-19 vaccine. Study findings and constraints: Spike regions recognized by vaccine-associated CD4 TCRs spanned the protein, led by 160-218 and 743-854.

V lost 5 bases and J lost 4, with 6 bases in between. The CDR3 spans 11 residues. Germline V gives CDR1 SGHVS, CDR2 FQNEAQ. The method was immunoSEQ multiplex PCR; TCRdb's version includes in-frame clones alone and lacks a portion of them. The data contain approximately 100,000 clones, roughly 90% of them singletons. To note about this clone: Its antigen is not identified.

This TCR was sampled from an adult in good health. The chain employs TRBV7-8 and TRBJ2-7, with unresolved D. The specimen was peripheral blood, collected on day 0 of AZD1222 vaccination. The CDR3 sequence is CASSRDYEQYF. The CDR3 bases are TGTGCCAGCAGCAGAGATTACGAGCAGTACTTC.